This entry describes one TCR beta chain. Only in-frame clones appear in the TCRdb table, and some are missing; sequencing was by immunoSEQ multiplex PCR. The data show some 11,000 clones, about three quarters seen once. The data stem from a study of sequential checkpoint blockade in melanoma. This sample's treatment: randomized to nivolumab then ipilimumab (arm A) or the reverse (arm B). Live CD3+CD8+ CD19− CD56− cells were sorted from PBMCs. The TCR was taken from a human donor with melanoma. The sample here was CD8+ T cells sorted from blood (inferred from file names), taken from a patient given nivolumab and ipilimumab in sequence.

In DNA, the CDR3 is TGTGCCTGGAGTTCCGGGACAGGGGACCCCTACGAGCAGTACTTC. Its translation: CAWSSGTGDPYEQYF. This rearrangement joins TRBV30 to TRBJ2-7; 10 bases align to TRBD1. The ends lost 2 bases at V and 2 bases at J; junction bases unmatched: 6. The CDR3 has 15 residues. Germline V lookup: CDR1 GTSNPN, CDR2 SVGIG (reference sequence).